The entry below describes one T cell receptor (beta chain). This CDR3 contains 15 residues. V gave up 5 bases and J gave up 8 bases; unmatched junction bases: 12. Germline V gene lookup returns CDR1 MNHEY and CDR2 SVGAGI. These data are taken from a study of blood T cell repertoires in COVID-19. Study-level background: Sites in the United States, Italy and Spain provided acute and convalescent COVID-19 samples. T cells, B-cell-depleted T cells, or PBMCs provided the cDNA or gDNA that served as material.

TCRdb's copy holds only in-frame clones and misses some; the assay was immunoSEQ multiplex PCR. The sample lists roughly 280,000 clones, 80% to 90% occurring once. Material for sequencing was peripheral blood. This rearrangement joins TRBV6-5 to TRBJ1-3; 7 nucleotides line up with TRBD1. This receptor was identified in a woman in her 70s with acute or convalescent COVID-19. The CDR3 nucleotides are TGTGCCAGCAGTCGTCGACAGGGAATATCGGACACCATATATTTT. Its protein product is CASSRRQGISDTIYF.